This T cell receptor beta chain comes out of a study of molecular identifiers for immune sequencing clone quantification. TCRdb fed the PCR reads into MiXCR, producing one record per CDR3 protein. Of about 630,000 distinct CDR3 sequences detected, 25% appear once; the ten largest clones hold approximately 0.75%. Concerning this clonotype itself: One junction end disagrees with the germline gene, perhaps due to a read error.

CDR3 length equals 17 residues. Germline lookup yields CDR1 KGHDR and CDR2 SFDVKD. The chain has TRBV24-1 and TRBJ2-3; 11 bases agree with TRBD2. The clonotype originates from a human donor in good health. Some libraries in this study had Jurkat cell RNA spiked in. The sample comprised naive CD8+ T cells from blood, with Jurkat cell RNA spiked in. Documented subset: FACS-sorted CD8+CD4-CCR7+CD45RA+ naive T cells. DNA of the CDR3: TGTGCCACCAATGATGGGCTAGCGGGAGGATACACAGATACGCAGTATTTT. Protein product: CATNDGLAGGYTDTQYF.